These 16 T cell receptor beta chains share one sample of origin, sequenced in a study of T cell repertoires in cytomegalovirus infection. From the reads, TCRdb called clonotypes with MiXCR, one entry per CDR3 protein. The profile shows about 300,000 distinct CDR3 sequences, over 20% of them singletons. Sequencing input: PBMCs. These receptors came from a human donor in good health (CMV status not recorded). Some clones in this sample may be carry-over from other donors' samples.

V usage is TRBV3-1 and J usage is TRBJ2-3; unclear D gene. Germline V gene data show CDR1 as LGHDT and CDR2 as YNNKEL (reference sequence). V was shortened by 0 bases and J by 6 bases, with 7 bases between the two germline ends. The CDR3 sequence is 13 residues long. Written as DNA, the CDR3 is TGTGCCAGCAGCCAAGATCACGGCGATACGCAGTATTTT. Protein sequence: CASSQDHGDTQYF.

In DNA, the CDR3 is TGTGCCACTACGCCCAGCCAAGAGACCCAGTACTTC. It is translated as CATTPSQETQYF. The V and J genes are TRBV10-3 and TRBJ2-5; D is ambiguous. The germline V gene encodes CDR1 ENHRY and CDR2 SYGVKD. V lost 10 bases, J lost 1 base, and 10 bases lay in between. This CDR3 region has 12 residues.

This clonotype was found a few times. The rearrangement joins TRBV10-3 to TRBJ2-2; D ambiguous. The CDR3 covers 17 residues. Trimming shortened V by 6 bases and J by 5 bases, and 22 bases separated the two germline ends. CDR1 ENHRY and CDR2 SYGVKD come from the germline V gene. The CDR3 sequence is CAIRGPPGAMGTGELFF. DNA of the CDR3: TGTGCCATCAGAGGCCCCCCGGGTGCCATGGGGACCGGGGAGCTGTTTTTT.

This chain's CDR3 is CASSHAGLAGDTDTQYF. The CDR3 coding sequence is TGTGCCAGCAGTCACGCCGGACTAGCGGGGGACACAGATACGCAGTATTTT. The chain combines TRBV6-6 with TRBJ2-3, with 13 bases that match TRBD2. CDR3 length: 17 amino acids. Germline V gene sequence: CDR1 MNHNY, CDR2 SVGAGI (reference sequence). Unmatched junction bases numbered 7, after V lost 5 bases and J lost 2 bases.

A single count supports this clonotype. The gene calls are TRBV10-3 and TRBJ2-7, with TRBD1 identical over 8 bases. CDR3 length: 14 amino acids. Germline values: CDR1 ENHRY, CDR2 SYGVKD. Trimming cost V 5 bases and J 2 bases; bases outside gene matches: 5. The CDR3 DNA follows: TGTGCCATCAGTTCCCCGGACAGGGCCTACGAGCAGTACTTC. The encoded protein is CAISSPDRAYEQYF.

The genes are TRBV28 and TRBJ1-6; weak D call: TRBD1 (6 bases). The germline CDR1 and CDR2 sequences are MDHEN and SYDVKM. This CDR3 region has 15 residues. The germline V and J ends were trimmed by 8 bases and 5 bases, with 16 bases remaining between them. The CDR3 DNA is TGTGCCAGCTGGCCCGGGGACAAAAATAATTCACCCCTCCACTTT. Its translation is CASWPGDKNNSPLHF.

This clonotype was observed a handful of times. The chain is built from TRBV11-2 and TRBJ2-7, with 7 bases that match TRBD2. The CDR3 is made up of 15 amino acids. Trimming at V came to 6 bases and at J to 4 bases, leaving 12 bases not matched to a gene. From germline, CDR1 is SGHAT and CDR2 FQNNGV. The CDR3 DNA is TGTGCCAGCAGTACCCTCGGGCGGGGGAGGTACGAGCAGTACTTC. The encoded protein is CASSTLGRGRYEQYF.

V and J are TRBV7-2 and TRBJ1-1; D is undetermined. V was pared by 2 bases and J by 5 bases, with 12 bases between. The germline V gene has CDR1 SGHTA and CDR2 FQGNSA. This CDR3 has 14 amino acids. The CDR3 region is CASSLQASTTEAFF. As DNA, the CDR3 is TGTGCCAGCAGCTTACAGGCCAGCACGACTGAAGCTTTCTTT.

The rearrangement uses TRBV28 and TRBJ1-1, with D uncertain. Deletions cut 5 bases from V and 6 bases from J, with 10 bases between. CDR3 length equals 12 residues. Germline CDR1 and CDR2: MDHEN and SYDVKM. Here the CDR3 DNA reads TGTGCCAGCAGTAAACTCCTATCTGAAGCTTTCTTT. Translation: CASSKLLSEAFF.

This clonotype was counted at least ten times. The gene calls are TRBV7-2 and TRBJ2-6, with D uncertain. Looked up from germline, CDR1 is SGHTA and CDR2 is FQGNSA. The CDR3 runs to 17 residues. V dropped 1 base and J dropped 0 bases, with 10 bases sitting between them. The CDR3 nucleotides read TGTGCCAGCAGCTTAGGGTCCCAACGCTCTGGGGCCAACGTCCTGACTTTC. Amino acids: CASSLGSQRSGANVLTF.

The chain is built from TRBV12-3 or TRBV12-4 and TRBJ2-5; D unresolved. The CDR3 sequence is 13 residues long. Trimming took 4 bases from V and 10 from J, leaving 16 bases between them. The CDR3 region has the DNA TGTGCCAGCAGTTCCCGGGTGGTTGGTGACCAGTACTTC. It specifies CASSSRVVGDQYF.

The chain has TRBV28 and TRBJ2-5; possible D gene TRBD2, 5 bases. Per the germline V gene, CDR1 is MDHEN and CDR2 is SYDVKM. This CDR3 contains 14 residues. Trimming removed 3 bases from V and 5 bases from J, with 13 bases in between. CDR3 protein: CASSFSPGRETQYF. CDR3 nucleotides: TGTGCCAGCAGTTTTAGTCCGGGAAGGGAGACCCAGTACTTC.

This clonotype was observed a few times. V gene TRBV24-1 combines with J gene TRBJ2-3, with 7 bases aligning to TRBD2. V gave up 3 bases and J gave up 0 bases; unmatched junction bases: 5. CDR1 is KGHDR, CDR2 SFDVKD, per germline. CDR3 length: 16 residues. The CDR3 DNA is TGTGCCACCAGTGATCCGGGACTACTGAGCACAGATACGCAGTATTTT. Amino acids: CATSDPGLLSTDTQYF.

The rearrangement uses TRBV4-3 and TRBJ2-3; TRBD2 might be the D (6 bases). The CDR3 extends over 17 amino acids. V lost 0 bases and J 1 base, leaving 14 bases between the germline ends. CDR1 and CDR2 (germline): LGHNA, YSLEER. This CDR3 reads CASSQEARGGRTDTQYF. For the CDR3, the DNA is TGCGCCAGCAGCCAAGAGGCGCGGGGCGGACGCACAGATACGCAGTATTTT.

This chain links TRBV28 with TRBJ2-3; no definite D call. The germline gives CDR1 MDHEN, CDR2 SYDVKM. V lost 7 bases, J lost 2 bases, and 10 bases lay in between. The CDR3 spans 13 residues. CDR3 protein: CASNLKATDTQYF. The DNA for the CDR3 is TGTGCCAGCAACCTAAAGGCCACAGATACGCAGTATTTT. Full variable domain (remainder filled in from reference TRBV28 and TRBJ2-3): DVKVTQSSRYLVKRTGEKVFLECVQDMDHENMFWYRQDPGLGLRLIYFSYDVKMKEKGDIPEGYSVSREKKERFSLILESASTNQTSMYLCASNLKATDTQYFGPGTRLTVL.

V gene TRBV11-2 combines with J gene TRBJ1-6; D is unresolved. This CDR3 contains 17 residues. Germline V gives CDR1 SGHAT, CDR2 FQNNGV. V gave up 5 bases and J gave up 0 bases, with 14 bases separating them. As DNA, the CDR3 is TGTGCCAGCAGCCCGAGCCCTAGTAGCTCCTATAATTCACCCCTCCACTTT. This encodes CASSPSPSSSYNSPLHF.